This TCR beta chain was documented in a study of metastatic and nonmetastatic thyroid tumors. As for the study in general: The study looked at repertoires side by side in blood and in tumor or nodule tissue from malignant and benign thyroid patients. Study-wide results and caveats: The study reportedly found significantly higher TCR beta diversity in malignant thyroid tumors than benign nodules, in blood and tumor.

Thyroid surgery took place with no prior treatment in any patient. V was pared by 8 bases and J by 3 bases, with 10 bases of the junction left unmatched. Germline V gene data show CDR1 as MNHEY and CDR2 as SMNVEV (reference sequence). The CDR3 extends over 16 amino acids. As originally analysed: Clinicopathological groups supplied CDR3 differences that were used to build a distant-metastasis classifier for papillary thyroid cancer. TCRdb used MiXCR to call clones anew from the PCR reads. TCRdb, not the original authors, processed these V and J calls. The profile shows about 15,000 clones, less than 30% of them singletons. As regards this clone: The antigen is not known.

J is TRBJ2-5 and V is TRBV27; 12 nucleotides line up with TRBD2. Sequencing input: tumor tissue. This sequence originates from a male donor with papillary thyroid cancer or a benign thyroid nodule (not recorded which). Some clones in this sample may be carry-over from other donors' samples. CDR3 DNA sequence: TGTGCCAGCTTCCCGACTAGCGGGGGAAGGGAAGAGACCCAGTACTTC. It specifies CASFPTSGGREETQYF.